Below, 5 T cell receptor beta chains from the same sample are listed, as sequenced in a study of shared clonotypes between healthy human individuals (TCRdb year 2020). Library preparation used the immunoSEQ multiplex PCR assay. Not all clones reach the TCRdb copy of this immuneACCESS table, which keeps in-frame sequences only. Checked studies attribute under half of the gap to unresolved V genes and leave the rest unexplained. The sample yields about 1,500,000 clones; over 95% were counted once. The ten top clones hold over 1% of the sample. Sequences were obtained from naive CD4+ T cells sorted from blood. Per the publication, the cell subset or site label means: CD45RA+ positively selected. The source of these receptors is a man aged 25 to 45 in good health.

The CDR3 reads CASSQEPRSRTGELFF. The CDR3 region has the DNA TGCGCCAGCAGCCAAGAGCCTCGCTCTCGCACCGGGGAGCTGTTTTTT. The rearrangement links TRBV4-3 to TRBJ2-2; D is ambiguous. The germline V gene has CDR1 LGHNA and CDR2 YSLEER. This CDR3 contains 16 residues. V lost 0 bases and J lost 4, with 12 bases in between.

The gene calls are TRBV11-2 and TRBJ2-3; weak D call: TRBD2 (6 bases). This CDR3 spans 13 amino acids. V was pared by 8 bases and J by 10 bases, with 19 bases between. In germline, CDR1 is SGHAT, CDR2 FQNNGV. The CDR3 region has the DNA TGTGCCAGCCTCTTTACGGGGGAAGTTCCGCAGTATTTT. Its protein is CASLFTGEVPQYF.

This sequence joins TRBV19 and TRBJ1-4; D is uncertain. Trimming removed 3 bases from V and 5 bases from J, with 7 bases in between. The CDR3 contains 13 residues. Germline loops: CDR1 LNHDA, CDR2 SQIVND (reference sequence). This chain's CDR3 is CASSISGNEKLFF. The CDR3 DNA reads as TGTGCCAGTAGTATTTCTGGGAATGAAAAACTGTTTTTT. Full variable domain (outside the CDR3, taken from reference TRBV19 and TRBJ1-4): DGGITQSPKYLFRKEGQNVTLSCEQNLNHDAMYWYRQDPGQGLRLIYYSQIVNDFQKGDIAEGYSVSREKKESFPLTVTSAQKNPTAFYLCASSISGNEKLFFGSGTQLSVL.

The chain is built from TRBV4-3 and TRBJ1-1; D is uncertain. The CDR3 length is 13 residues. Germline V gene sequence: CDR1 LGHNA, CDR2 YSLEER. Trimming shortened V by 2 bases and J by 2 bases, and 6 bases separated the two germline ends. Written as DNA, the CDR3 is TGCGCCAGCAGCCAAAAGCTTAACACTGAAGCTTTCTTT. Protein product: CASSQKLNTEAFF.

Turning to this clone: Other DNA sequences in this sample translate to the same CDR3. The chain recombines TRBV5-1 with TRBJ2-5; the D gene is possibly TRBD1 (5 bases). CDR1 is SGHRS and CDR2 is YFSETQ in the germline V gene. The CDR3 covers 13 residues. Trimming removed 3 bases at V and 2 bases at J, with 8 bases between. In DNA, the CDR3 is TGCGCCAGCAGCTGGGGCTCGCAAGAGACCCAGTACTTC. Translated: CASSWGSQETQYF.